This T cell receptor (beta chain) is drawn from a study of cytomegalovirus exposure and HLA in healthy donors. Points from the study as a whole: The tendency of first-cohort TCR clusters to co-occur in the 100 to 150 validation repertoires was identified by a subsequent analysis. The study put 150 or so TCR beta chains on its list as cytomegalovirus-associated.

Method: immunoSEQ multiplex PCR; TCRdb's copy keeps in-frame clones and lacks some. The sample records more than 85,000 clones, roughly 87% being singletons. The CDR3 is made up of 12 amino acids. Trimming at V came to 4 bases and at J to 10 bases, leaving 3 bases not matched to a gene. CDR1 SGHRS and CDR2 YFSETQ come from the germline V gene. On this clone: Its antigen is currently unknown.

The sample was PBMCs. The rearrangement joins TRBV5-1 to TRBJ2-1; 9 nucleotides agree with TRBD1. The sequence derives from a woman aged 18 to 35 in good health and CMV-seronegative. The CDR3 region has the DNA TGCGCCAGCAGCCTACAGGGGGCCGAGCAGTTCTTC. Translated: CASSLQGAEQFF.